The 12 T cell receptor beta chains given below trace back to one sample, sequenced in a study of STAT3 mutations in large granular lymphocyte leukemia. Findings and caveats of the study: Every T-cell large granular lymphocyte leukemia patient had at least one immunodominant TCR beta clonotype.

These receptors have no known antigen. Only in-frame clones appear in the TCRdb table, and some are missing; sequencing was by immunoSEQ multiplex PCR. The table lists 7,000 to 9,000 clones, 60% to 85% of them singletons. Sequencing used peripheral blood mononuclear cells. Receptors originate from a woman in her thirties or forties with T-cell large granular lymphocyte leukemia. Some clones in this sample may be carry-over from other donors' samples.

The genes are TRBV2 and TRBJ2-7, with a tentative D call TRBD1 (6 bases). V was pared by 2 bases and J by 2 bases, with 13 bases between. CDR1 and CDR2 from the germline V gene are SNHLY and FYNNEI. The CDR3 is 15 residues long. DNA of the CDR3: TGTGCCAGCAGTGAAACGACGGACAGCCCCTACGAGCAGTACTTC. Its protein is CASSETTDSPYEQYF.

The chain employs TRBV5-1 and TRBJ2-3; TRBD2 matches at 14 bases. The CDR3 consists of 14 residues. Germline V lookup: CDR1 SGHRS, CDR2 YFSETQ. The V segment lost 4 bases and the J segment 11 bases; nucleotides outside the gene matches: 6. In DNA, the CDR3 is TGCGCCAGCAGCCCGGGACTAGCGGGAGATCAGCAGTATTTT. This gives the protein CASSPGLAGDQQYF.

This clone was counted only a few times. This rearrangement joins TRBV7-9 to TRBJ2-5; tentatively, D is TRBD1 (5 bases). V was cut by 2 bases and J by 5 bases, with 12 bases left in between. There are 14 residues in the CDR3. Per germline, CDR1 SEHNR and CDR2 FQNEAQ (reference sequence). CDR3 sequence (DNA): TGTGCCAGCAGCTTAACTGCCAGGGTGGAGACCCAGTACTTC. This gives the protein CASSLTARVETQYF.

J is TRBJ1-2 and V is TRBV7-9; D is undetermined. This CDR3 has 11 residues. V lost 5 bases to trimming and J lost 5 bases, with 6 bases between them. Germline CDR1 SEHNR, CDR2 FQNEAQ (reference sequence). CDR3 residues: CASSGDYGYTF. CDR3 nucleotide sequence: TGTGCCAGCAGCGGGGATTATGGCTACACCTTC.

The rearrangement links TRBV5-1 to TRBJ1-2, with 7 nucleotides matching TRBD1. Germline CDR1 SGHRS, CDR2 YFSETQ. Losses at the gene ends were 4 bases for V and 4 bases for J; bases not matched to a gene: 7. The CDR3 consists of 14 residues. In DNA, the CDR3 is TGCGCCAGCAGCCCGGAACAGGGGTCCTATGGCTACACCTTC. Translating it yields CASSPEQGSYGYTF.

This clone was seen just once. This rearrangement joins TRBV5-4 to TRBJ1-1, with D maybe TRBD1 (6 bases). The CDR3 consists of 17 residues. The germline CDR1 and CDR2 sequences are SGHNT and YYREEE (reference sequence). V shed 2 bases and J shed 4 bases, with 21 bases lying between them. CDR3 residues: CASSLSPGQLVSTEAFF. The CDR3 DNA is TGTGCCAGCAGCTTATCTCCGGGACAACTGGTTTCCACTGAAGCTTTCTTT.

The V and J genes are TRBV7-9 and TRBJ2-7; perhaps TRBD1 as D (5 bases). V was shortened by 2 bases and J by 2 bases, with 13 bases between the two germline ends. Germline V gives CDR1 SEHNR, CDR2 FQNEAQ (reference sequence). This CDR3 is built from 15 residues. CDR3 protein: CASSLTQGFAYEQYF. As DNA, the CDR3 is TGTGCCAGCAGCTTAACTCAGGGATTTGCCTACGAGCAGTACTTC. Full variable domain (missing parts from reference TRBV7-9 and TRBJ2-7): DTGVSQNPRHKITKRGQNVTFRCDPISEHNRLYWYRQTLGQGPEFLTYFQNEAQLEKSRLLSDRFSAERPKGSFSTLEIQRTEQGDSAMYLCASSLTQGFAYEQYFGPGTRLTVT.

The chain carries TRBV13 and TRBJ1-1; tentatively, D is TRBD1 (6 bases). V was trimmed by 10 bases and J by 6 bases, leaving 15 bases between them. This CDR3 spans 12 amino acids. Per germline, CDR1 PRHDT and CDR2 FYEKMQ (reference sequence). CDR3 sequence: CATSGVPPEAFF. CDR3 in DNA: TGTGCCACCTCAGGGGTACCGCCTGAAGCTTTCTTT.

V and J are TRBV5-4 and TRBJ1-6; D not resolved. Germline CDR1 SGHNT, CDR2 YYREEE (reference sequence). Trimming took 0 bases from V and 5 from J, leaving 6 bases between them. This CDR3 comprises 14 residues. This chain's CDR3 is CASSLDSNNSPLHF. The CDR3 DNA sequence: TGTGCCAGCAGCTTGGACAGTAATAATTCACCCCTCCACTTT.

This clone was found once. The rearrangement links TRBV5-4 to TRBJ1-1; D unclear. Per germline, CDR1 SGHNT and CDR2 YYREEE (reference sequence). Trimming removed 4 bases from V and 7 bases from J, with 11 bases in between. This CDR3 has 12 residues. The CDR3 region has the DNA TGTGCCAGCAGCACGGGTGGGCATGAAGCTTTCTTT. It is translated as CASSTGGHEAFF.

The CDR3 DNA follows: TGTGCCAGCAGCTTCAGGGAGGGGTACGAGCAGTACTTC. Its protein product is CASSFREGYEQYF. The V gene is TRBV5-4, the J gene TRBJ2-7; 7 bases are a match to TRBD2. With 2 bases clipped from V and 4 bases from J, the junction kept 3 bases outside the gene matches. Germline values: CDR1 SGHNT, CDR2 YYREEE (reference sequence). This CDR3 contains 13 residues.

The chain joins TRBV5-1 to TRBJ2-7, with a possible D match to TRBD1 (6 bases). The CDR3 loop spans 15 amino acids. Germline CDR1 SGHRS, CDR2 YFSETQ. Trimming left V 5 bases short and J 2 bases short, with 17 bases between. For the CDR3, the DNA is TGCGCCAGCAGACAGGGCGTACAGCCCGCCTACGAGCAGTACTTC. Translated: CASRQGVQPAYEQYF.